One sample yielded the 4 T cell receptor beta chains listed below, sequenced in a study of T cells after yellow fever vaccination. TCRdb re-called the 5' RACE reads through MiXCR, storing one row per CDR3 protein. Of under 550,000 distinct CDR3 sequences in the sample, 21% were seen once. The starting material was PBMCs, obtained approximately 20 days after the first yellow fever vaccination. These receptors all come from a man aged 18 to 30 who received the YFV17D yellow fever vaccine.

This sequence joins TRBV18 and TRBJ2-5; TRBD1 is a possible D gene (6 bases). The CDR3 is 13 residues long. Trimming shortened V by 6 bases and J by 0 bases, and 8 bases separated the two germline ends. The germline CDR1 and CDR2 sequences are KGHSH and LQKENI. The CDR3 spells CASSTGNQETQYF. DNA of the CDR3: TGTGCCAGCTCCACAGGGAACCAAGAGACCCAGTACTTC.

This chain uses TRBV14 with TRBJ2-1, with TRBD2 identical over 8 bases. The CDR3 is 16 residues long. V was pared by 1 base and J by 10 bases, with 12 bases of the junction left unmatched. Germline CDR1 is SGHDN and CDR2 is FVKESK. CDR3 amino acids: CASSQGRSGGSGEQFF. CDR3 bases: TGTGCCAGCAGCCAAGGTCGTTCGGGGGGGTCTGGGGAGCAGTTCTTC.

With regard to this clonotype: A junction boundary mismatches the germline segment, possibly from a read error. The chain recombines TRBV5-5 with TRBJ2-1; D possibly corresponds to TRBD1 (6 bases). Germline CDR1 and CDR2: SGHKS and YYEKEE (reference sequence). The CDR3 is 15 residues long. The CDR3 DNA sequence: TGTGCCAGCAGCTTGGCGACAGGCTCCCACAATGAGCAGTTCTTC. Its translation: CASSLATGSHNEQFF.

This clonotype was recorded a few times. This chain joins TRBV12-3 or TRBV12-4 and TRBJ2-6; no firm D call. V lost 8 bases and J lost 0, with 11 bases in between. This CDR3 contains 15 residues. This chain's CDR3 is CASQTYLSGANVLTF. The CDR3 DNA reads as TGTGCCAGCCAGACCTACCTCTCTGGGGCCAACGTCCTGACTTTC.